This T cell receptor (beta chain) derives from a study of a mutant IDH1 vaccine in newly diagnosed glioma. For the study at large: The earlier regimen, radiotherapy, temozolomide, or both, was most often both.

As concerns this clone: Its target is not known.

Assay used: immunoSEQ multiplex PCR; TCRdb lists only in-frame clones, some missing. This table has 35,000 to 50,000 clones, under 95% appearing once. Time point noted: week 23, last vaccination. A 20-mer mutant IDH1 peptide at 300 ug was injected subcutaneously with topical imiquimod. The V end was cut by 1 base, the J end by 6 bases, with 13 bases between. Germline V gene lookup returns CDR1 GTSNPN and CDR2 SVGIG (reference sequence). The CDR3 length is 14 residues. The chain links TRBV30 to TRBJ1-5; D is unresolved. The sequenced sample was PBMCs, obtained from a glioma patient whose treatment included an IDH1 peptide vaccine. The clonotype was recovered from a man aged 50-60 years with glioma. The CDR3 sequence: CAWSADNGLQPQHF. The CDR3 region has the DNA TGTGCCTGGAGTGCAGACAATGGGCTTCAGCCCCAGCATTTT.